These 31 T cell receptor beta chains originate from one sample sequenced in a study of cytomegalovirus exposure and HLA in healthy donors (dated by TCRdb to about 2017). The protocol used for the library was the immunoSEQ multiplex PCR assay. For the multiplex PCR, a mixture combining 60 forward primers for TCR Vbeta segments and 13 reverse primers for TCR Jbeta segments was used. This immuneACCESS table, as held by TCRdb, lists in-frame sequences with V and J called but not all clones. Of the missing ones, under half trace to an unresolved V gene in checked studies; the others have no known cause. The sample table shows 100,000 to 130,000 clones, and 81% are seen once. Together, the top ten hold about 2.3% of the sample. Material for sequencing was PBMCs. These receptors were obtained from a man under 40 in good health and CMV-seronegative.

V usage is TRBV18 and J usage is TRBJ2-2; D gene ambiguous. V was pared by 3 bases and J by 4 bases, with 9 bases between. Germline assignment: CDR1 KGHSH and CDR2 LQKENI. The CDR3 consists of 14 residues. CDR3: CASSPKLATGELFF. CDR3 nucleotides: TGTGCCAGCTCACCGAAGCTTGCCACCGGGGAGCTGTTTTTT.

This clone turned up a few times. V gene TRBV4-1 combines with J gene TRBJ2-1; tentatively, D is TRBD2 (5 bases). Germline CDR1 is MGHRA and CDR2 is YSYEKL. V was trimmed by 3 bases and J by 7 bases, leaving 22 bases between them. The length of the CDR3 is 17 residues. The chain's CDR3 is CASSHYLPRVAYNEQFF. In DNA form, the CDR3 reads TGCGCCAGCAGCCATTACCTTCCCCGGGTAGCGTATAATGAGCAGTTCTTC.

This chain uses TRBV10-3 with TRBJ2-7, with TRBD1 matching 9 bases. The CDR3 has 14 amino acids. Unmatched junction bases numbered 6, after V lost 7 bases and J lost 2 bases. Looked up from germline, CDR1 is ENHRY and CDR2 is SYGVKD. The CDR3: CAIKPGQGPYEQYF. CDR3 in DNA: TGTGCCATCAAACCGGGACAGGGTCCCTACGAGCAGTACTTC.

This sequence joins TRBV28 and TRBJ1-2, with D uncertain. The CDR3 has 12 residues. V was cut by 5 bases and J by 3 bases, with 7 bases left in between. Germline V CDR1 and CDR2: MDHEN, SYDVKM. The chain's CDR3 is CASSPYDYGYTF. CDR3 coding DNA: TGTGCCAGCAGTCCCTACGACTATGGCTACACCTTC.

J is TRBJ2-3 and V is TRBV5-1; 10 bases fit TRBD2. The trim removed 4 bases at V and 2 bases at J, leaving 7 bases unmatched. The germline gives CDR1 SGHRS, CDR2 YFSETQ. The CDR3 length is 16 residues. The CDR3 protein is CASSVSSGSDTDTQYF. CDR3 DNA sequence: TGCGCCAGCAGCGTGTCTAGCGGGAGCGACACAGATACGCAGTATTTT.

The chain carries TRBV6-5 and TRBJ1-3; D is unclear. The CDR3 sequence is 16 residues long. V was trimmed by 0 bases and J by 2 bases, leaving 11 bases between them. Germline CDR1 reads MNHEY; CDR2 reads SVGAGI. This CDR3 reads CASSYSAGIAGNTIYF. The DNA for the CDR3 is TGTGCCAGCAGTTACTCGGCGGGAATTGCTGGAAACACCATATATTTT.

The chain uses TRBV29-1 and TRBJ2-5, with 8 positions matching TRBD2. This CDR3 has 13 amino acids. Losses at the gene ends were 1 base for V and 5 bases for J; bases not matched to a gene: 3. Germline CDR1 is SQVTM and CDR2 is ANQGSEA. CDR3 loop: CSVEARGVETQYF. The CDR3 bases are TGCAGCGTTGAAGCGCGGGGGGTGGAGACCCAGTACTTC.

This clone was found once. V is TRBV5-1 and J is TRBJ1-6; D is uncertain. Germline V gene data show CDR1 as SGHRS and CDR2 as YFSETQ. Trimming stripped 9 bases from V and 7 bases from J, with 14 bases between. The CDR3 runs to 13 residues. In nucleotides, the CDR3 is TGCGCCACCCGACGGGTATCCAATTCACCCCTCCACTTT. It codes for CATRRVSNSPLHF.

The chain links TRBV10-1 to TRBJ1-1; the D is unclear. From germline, CDR1 is WNHNN and CDR2 SYGVQD (reference sequence). The CDR3 consists of 14 residues. Trimming stripped 3 bases from V and 2 bases from J, with 10 bases between. CDR3 nucleotide sequence: TGCGCCAGCAGTGACGGTCGCGGAAACACTGAAGCTTTCTTT. Its protein is CASSDGRGNTEAFF.

This sequence joins TRBV7-9 and TRBJ2-7, with TRBD2 identical over 7 bases. This CDR3 region has 17 residues. Germline CDR1 SEHNR, CDR2 FQNEAQ (reference sequence). V trimming: 1 base; J trimming: 1 base; junction bases outside the gene matches: 10. This CDR3 reads CASSLDGLAVVSYEQYF. Here the CDR3 DNA reads TGTGCCAGCAGCTTAGACGGGCTAGCGGTCGTTTCCTACGAGCAGTACTTC.

This clone was observed once. V usage is TRBV30 and J usage is TRBJ2-2, with 10 nucleotides matching TRBD2. After removal of 3 bases from V and 6 bases from J, the junction contained 13 bases not matched to a gene. Germline values: CDR1 GTSNPN, CDR2 SVGIG (reference sequence). This CDR3 has 17 residues. The CDR3 DNA follows: TGTGCCTGGAGAACCTTAGAGCGGGGGGGTATCGCCGGGGAGCTGTTTTTT. Protein sequence: CAWRTLERGGIAGELFF.

This chain uses TRBV2 with TRBJ2-2; D may be TRBD2 (6 bases). This CDR3 is 15 amino acids long. CDR1 is SNHLY and CDR2 is FYNNEI in the germline V gene. The ends were cut back, 6 bases at V and 4 bases at J, with 15 bases in the middle. The CDR3 nucleotides read TGTGCCAGCAGGGGAGGATCGTTTGGCACCGGGGAGCTGTTTTTT. Its protein is CASRGGSFGTGELFF.

This chain uses TRBV28 with TRBJ1-5, with 7 bases that match TRBD1. J lost 0 bases, V lost 7 bases, and 6 bases had no gene match. This CDR3 is built from 15 residues. The germline V gene has CDR1 MDHEN and CDR2 SYDVKM. The CDR3 sequence is CASISDRYSNQPQHF. CDR3 DNA: TGTGCCAGCATTTCGGACAGGTATAGCAATCAGCCCCAGCATTTT.

This clone was found a few times. The chain carries TRBV5-5 and TRBJ2-6; 12 bases match TRBD1. The CDR3 has 19 residues. Germline V CDR1 and CDR2: SGHKS, YYEKEE (reference sequence). The V and J ends lost 4 bases and 1 base, in that order; junction bases with no gene match: 9. The CDR3 sequence is CASSPRPGQGASGANVLTF. The CDR3 DNA is TGTGCCAGCAGCCCCAGACCGGGACAGGGGGCTTCTGGGGCCAACGTCCTGACTTTC.

V and J are TRBV27 and TRBJ1-6, with D hard to call. Germline CDR1 and CDR2: MNHEY and SMNVEV (reference sequence). V was trimmed by 5 bases and J by 0 bases, leaving 8 bases between them. The CDR3 is made up of 15 amino acids. Written as DNA, the CDR3 is TGTGCCAGCAGTCCACTTGACTCCTATAATTCACCCCTCCACTTT. It encodes CASSPLDSYNSPLHF.

The V and J genes are TRBV18 and TRBJ1-2; 9 positions agree with TRBD1. CDR1 and CDR2 from the germline V gene are KGHSH and LQKENI. The CDR3 is 14 residues long. V lost 6 bases to trimming and J lost 7 bases; unmatched junction nucleotides: 9. The CDR3 DNA is TGTGCCAGCTCTCTAGACAGGGGGATGTCTGGCTACACCTTC. Its protein is CASSLDRGMSGYTF.

The rearrangement joins TRBV10-1 to TRBJ2-3; a weak D match, TRBD2 (5 bases). The V end was cut by 2 bases, the J end by 5 bases, with 14 bases between. CDR3 length equals 15 residues. The germline V gene encodes CDR1 WNHNN and CDR2 SYGVQD (reference sequence). For the CDR3, the DNA is TGCGCCAGCAGTGAGCTCCACCCGGGGAGAGATACGCAGTATTTT. Translation: CASSELHPGRDTQYF.

The rearrangement links TRBV7-9 to TRBJ1-1, with 8 bases lining up with TRBD1. Germline V gene sequence: CDR1 SEHNR, CDR2 FQNEAQ (reference sequence). The CDR3 is 15 amino acids. J was trimmed by 6 bases and V by 1 base; bases with no gene match: 7. For the CDR3, the DNA is TGTGCCAGCAGCTTAGAGGGACAGGTGAAGGCTGAAGCTTTCTTT. It is translated as CASSLEGQVKAEAFF.

The rearrangement uses TRBV10-2 and TRBJ2-5; TRBD2 might be the D (7 bases). The CDR3 runs to 12 residues. Trimming pared 8 bases from V and 5 bases from J, leaving 12 bases between. From germline, CDR1 is WSHSY and CDR2 SAAADI. DNA for the CDR3: TGCGCCAGCCAACAGGGAGGGGAGACCCAGTACTTC. The encoded protein is CASQQGGETQYF.

The V call is TRBV6-1, the J call TRBJ1-3; 7 nucleotides align to TRBD1. The CDR3 is 14 residues long. The V gene's germline CDR1 is MNHNS and CDR2 SASEGT. Losses at the gene ends were 6 bases for V and 4 bases for J; bases not matched to a gene: 6. Here the CDR3 DNA reads TGTGCCAGCAGGGCGACAGGGAGGGGAAACACCATATATTTT. Amino acids: CASRATGRGNTIYF.

The chain joins TRBV9 to TRBJ2-7; 10 nucleotides match TRBD2. V gave up 0 bases and J gave up 0 bases; unmatched junction bases: 6. This CDR3 spans 17 amino acids. Germline CDR1 SGDLS, CDR2 YYNGEE. CDR3 sequence: CASSVGGSGGPSYEQYF. The CDR3, as DNA: TGTGCCAGCAGCGTAGGGGGTAGCGGGGGGCCCTCCTACGAGCAGTACTTC.

The V gene is TRBV4-2, the J gene TRBJ1-2; TRBD1 might be the D (6 bases). Germline lookup yields CDR1 LGHNA and CDR2 YNFKEQ. V was shortened by 5 bases and J by 0 bases, with 13 bases between the two germline ends. The CDR3 covers 15 residues. The CDR3 coding sequence is TGTGCCAGCAGCGGAACAAACAGGGCTAACTATGGCTACACCTTC. Its translation: CASSGTNRANYGYTF.

This clone was seen once. CDR3 coding DNA: TGTGCCAGCAGCTTCCAAACAGGGACGGAAGCTTTCTTT. It specifies CASSFQTGTEAFF. The V and J genes are TRBV27 and TRBJ1-1; D possibly corresponds to TRBD1 (6 bases). Per the germline V gene, CDR1 is MNHEY and CDR2 is SMNVEV (reference sequence). The CDR3 length is 13 residues. Between the trimmed V and J ends, which lost 6 bases and 8 bases, there was a span of 16 bases.

The V gene is TRBV4-1, the J gene TRBJ2-5, with 10 bases lining up with TRBD1. CDR1 is MGHRA and CDR2 is YSYEKL in the germline V gene. Trimming took 4 bases from V and 4 from J; bases not matched to a gene: 9. The CDR3 extends over 16 amino acids. Written as DNA, the CDR3 is TGCGCCAGCAGCCCCATCTTAGGGGACAGGGGAGAGACCCAGTACTTC. Amino acid sequence: CASSPILGDRGETQYF.

V gene TRBV30 combines with J gene TRBJ2-7, with 7 bases fitting TRBD2. The CDR3 runs to 11 residues. Germline V lookup: CDR1 GTSNPN, CDR2 SVGIG (reference sequence). Losses at the gene ends were 3 bases for V and 7 bases for J; bases not matched to a gene: 3. The CDR3 sequence is CAWSGTMEQYF. The CDR3 nucleotides are TGTGCCTGGAGCGGGACTATGGAGCAGTACTTC.

In regard to this clone: At one of its ends the junction is not consistent with the germline gene, which may arise from a read error. V is TRBV11-2 and J is TRBJ1-1, with D hard to call. Germline values: CDR1 SGHAT, CDR2 FQNNGV. The CDR3 has 13 amino acids. CDR3: CASSLDLNTEAFF. The CDR3 DNA reads TGTGCCAGCAGCCTAGACCTCAACACTGAAGCTTTCTTT.

The V gene is TRBV28, the J gene TRBJ2-2; 8 positions match TRBD1. This CDR3 is built from 18 residues. The V gene's germline CDR1 is MDHEN and CDR2 SYDVKM. V lost 3 bases to trimming and J lost 4 bases; unmatched junction nucleotides: 13. CDR3 DNA: TGTGCCAGCAGTTTGGTGGGACAGGCGGCCGAAGGCACCGGGGAGCTGTTTTTT. Its protein is CASSLVGQAAEGTGELFF.

This clone has a handful of counts. This sequence joins TRBV10-3 and TRBJ2-3; no firm D call. This CDR3 has 11 residues. Germline CDR1 and CDR2: ENHRY and SYGVKD. The V end was cut by 4 bases, the J end by 6 bases, with 5 bases between. The chain's CDR3 is CAISGRDTQYF. In DNA, the CDR3 is TGTGCCATCAGTGGGCGGGATACGCAGTATTTT.

Note on this clone: A read error may account for a junction end that differs from germline. The V call is TRBV18, the J call TRBJ1-2; D is perhaps TRBD1 (5 bases). There are 14 residues in the CDR3. In germline, CDR1 is KGHSH, CDR2 LQKENI. The CDR3 DNA is TGTGCCAGCTCACCATCGTCCGGGGGTTATGCCTACACCTTC. Translated: CASSPSSGGYAYTF.

The chain has TRBV7-9 and TRBJ1-4; 12 bases agree with TRBD1. V trimming: 7 bases; J trimming: 11 bases; junction bases outside the gene matches: 8. The germline gives CDR1 SEHNR, CDR2 FQNEAQ (reference sequence). This CDR3 spans 14 amino acids. CDR3 in DNA: TGTGCCAGCACCTCGGGACAGGGGGCCAGGAAACTGTTTTTT. Protein: CASTSGQGARKLFF.

This clone has just a few counts. The chain carries TRBV11-3 and TRBJ2-3, with 9 nucleotides matching TRBD2. This CDR3 has 16 residues. Per germline, CDR1 SGHNT and CDR2 YENEEA. V was pared by 1 base and J by 2 bases, with 4 bases of the junction left unmatched. The CDR3 loop is CASSLGLAANTDTQYF. As DNA, the CDR3 is TGTGCCAGCAGCTTAGGACTAGCGGCCAACACAGATACGCAGTATTTT. The full variable domain, in which reference TRBV11-3 and TRBJ2-3 provide the parts outside the CDR3, is EAGVVQSPRYKIIEKKQPVAFWCNPISGHNTLYWYLQNLGQGPELLIRYENEEAVDDSQLPKDRFSAERLKGVDSTLKIQPAELGDSAVYLCASSLGLAANTDTQYFGPGTRLTVL.